One and the same sample provided the 29 T cell receptor beta chains below, sequenced in a study of vaccination and CD4 T cells after COVID-19. Documented treatment: approximately 10-day PBMC culture with coronavirus spike peptide pools or control peptides (ViraFEST assay). Sequencing of cultured CD4+ T cell DNA used the Oncomine TCR Beta short-read assay. TCRdb reprocessed the PCR reads with MiXCR, giving one entry per CDR3 protein. This table holds about 25,000 distinct CDR3 sequences, about half found once. Antigens for these TCRs are unknown. Sample: CD4+ T cells from blood, cultured in vitro. These receptors came from a human donor who had recovered from COVID-19.

This chain connects TRBV27 to TRBJ2-3; no reliable D call. The CDR3 consists of 15 residues. CDR1 and CDR2 (germline): MNHEY, SMNVEV (reference sequence). Trimming removed 2 bases from V and 4 bases from J, with 13 bases in between. The CDR3 DNA sequence: TGTGCCAGCAGTTTACTAGAAGCGCCCCCAGATACGCAGTATTTT. Its translation: CASSLLEAPPDTQYF.

The genes are TRBV2 and TRBJ1-6, with a weak D call TRBD1 (6 bases). The CDR3 totals 15 residues. V was clipped by 7 bases and J by 7 bases, with 17 bases between them. Germline V gene data show CDR1 as SNHLY and CDR2 as FYNNEI. The CDR3 loop is CASIVEGGMNSPLHF. DNA for the CDR3: TGTGCCAGCATCGTCGAAGGGGGGATGAATTCACCCCTCCACTTT.

This rearrangement joins TRBV2 to TRBJ2-7, with D tentatively TRBD1 or TRBD2 (6 bases each). Germline CDR1 SNHLY, CDR2 FYNNEI. There are 14 residues in the CDR3. The ends were cut back, 2 bases at V and 4 bases at J, with 12 bases in the middle. The CDR3 region has the DNA TGTGCCAGCAGTGAAACGGGGGCGCTTTACGAGCAGTACTTC. Translation gives CASSETGALYEQYF.

There are a few counts of this clonotype. The V gene is TRBV10-3, the J gene TRBJ1-2; D might be TRBD1 (5 bases). V lost 3 bases, J lost 4 bases, and 15 bases lay in between. CDR1 is ENHRY, CDR2 SYGVKD, per germline. The CDR3 length is 15 residues. The CDR3 sequence: CAISDRGSVGYGYTF. The CDR3, as DNA: TGTGCCATCAGTGATCGGGGGAGTGTAGGCTATGGCTACACCTTC.

This chain links TRBV20-1 with TRBJ1-5; 8 bases agree with TRBD1. V was pared by 7 bases and J by 2 bases, with 7 bases of the junction left unmatched. The CDR3 is 14 amino acids. Germline V CDR1 and CDR2: DFQATT, SNEGSKA (reference sequence). CDR3 sequence reads: CSDMTGVRNQPQHF. CDR3 in DNA: TGCAGTGATATGACAGGGGTTCGCAATCAGCCCCAGCATTTT.

This clonotype was seen just once. The V call is TRBV2, the J call TRBJ2-7; possibly TRBD2 for D (6 bases). V was trimmed by 2 bases and J by 3 bases, leaving 11 bases between them. This CDR3 is built from 14 residues. Germline CDR1 and CDR2: SNHLY and FYNNEI. The CDR3 DNA reads TGTGCCAGCAGTGAAACTCTAGCGCTCTACGAGCAGTACTTC. The encoded protein is CASSETLALYEQYF. Full variable domain (outside the CDR3, taken from reference TRBV2 and TRBJ2-7): EPEVTQTPSHQVTQMGQEVILRCVPISNHLYFYWYRQILGQKVEFLVSFYNNEISEKSEIFDDQFSVERPDGSNFTLKIRSTKLEDSAMYFCASSETLALYEQYFGPGTRLTVT.

This clonotype was seen a few times. This chain links TRBV11-3 with TRBJ2-3; 7 bases fit TRBD1. After removal of 4 bases from V and 5 bases from J, the junction contained 0 bases not matched to a gene. Germline-derived CDR1 and CDR2 are SGHNT and YENEEA. The CDR3 contains 12 residues. The CDR3 DNA sequence: TGTGCCAGCAGCTCAGGGGGAGATACGCAGTATTTT. Residues: CASSSGGDTQYF.

The chain recombines TRBV20-1 with TRBJ2-1, with D maybe TRBD2 (6 bases). CDR1 DFQATT and CDR2 SNEGSKA come from the germline V gene (reference sequence). V shed 0 bases and J shed 4 bases, with 16 bases lying between them. This CDR3 has 16 residues. CDR3 in amino acids: CSARDRGANLYNEQFF. The DNA of the CDR3 is TGCAGTGCTAGAGATCGCGGGGCGAACCTGTACAATGAGCAGTTCTTC.

This clonotype was picked up a small number of times. The V call is TRBV30, the J call TRBJ1-6; 9 bases match TRBD1. The junction had 2 bases not matched to a gene; V was cut back by 0 bases and J by 5 bases. Germline loops: CDR1 GTSNPN, CDR2 SVGIG (reference sequence). The CDR3 is 15 residues long. CDR3 sequence (DNA): TGTGCCTGGAGTGTAGGGGACAGGGATAATTCACCCCTCCACTTT. As protein: CAWSVGDRDNSPLHF.

This clonotype was counted between two and nine times. The rearrangement uses TRBV18 and TRBJ1-5, with D perhaps TRBD1 (5 bases). From germline, CDR1 is KGHSH and CDR2 LQKENI. This CDR3 has 14 residues. The V gene lost 3 bases and the J gene lost 2 bases, with 8 bases spanning the gap. The DNA of the CDR3 is TGTGCCAGCTCACCCGACAGAGGCAATCAGCCCCAGCATTTT. Amino acids: CASSPDRGNQPQHF.

V is TRBV20-1 and J is TRBJ2-1; tentative D call: TRBD2 (6 bases). This CDR3 contains 14 residues. Germline V gene data show CDR1 as DFQATT and CDR2 as SNEGSKA (reference sequence). Trimming shortened V by 5 bases and J by 0 bases, and 11 bases separated the two germline ends. CDR3 in DNA: TGCAGTGCTGTTTTCGGGAGCTCCTACAATGAGCAGTTCTTC. Amino acids: CSAVFGSSYNEQFF.

This clonotype has more than one count but fewer than ten. The V gene is TRBV11-1, the J gene TRBJ1-1, with 7 bases lining up with TRBD1. V lost 5 bases to trimming and J lost 1 base; unmatched junction nucleotides: 7. This CDR3 has 15 amino acids. In germline, CDR1 is SGHAT, CDR2 FQDESV (reference sequence). CDR3: CASSPRTGTNTEAFF. DNA of the CDR3: TGTGCCAGCAGCCCTCGGACAGGAACGAACACTGAAGCTTTCTTT.

This clonotype was picked up a small number of times. The chain links TRBV6-1 to TRBJ1-1; TRBD1 might be the D (5 bases). Trimming took off 10 bases at V and 4 bases at J, with 10 bases between the two ends. The CDR3 has 11 residues. The V gene's germline CDR1 is MNHNS and CDR2 SASEGT. The CDR3 region is CATWGVTEAFF. The CDR3 bases are TGTGCCACATGGGGGGTCACTGAAGCTTTCTTT.

The chain combines TRBV12-3 or TRBV12-4 with TRBJ2-5; 8 nucleotides line up with TRBD1. Trimming took 3 bases from V and 6 from J; bases not matched to a gene: 6. The CDR3 totals 14 residues. This chain's CDR3 is CASSLSGGLQTQYF. The CDR3 coding sequence is TGTGCCAGCAGTTTGTCAGGGGGCCTACAGACCCAGTACTTC.

V usage is TRBV11-1 and J usage is TRBJ2-2; D possibly corresponds to TRBD1 (5 bases). The CDR3 length is 16 residues. V was shortened by 5 bases and J by 3 bases, with 16 bases between the two germline ends. The V gene's germline CDR1 is SGHAT and CDR2 FQDESV (reference sequence). CDR3 protein: CASSHTGFRDTGELFF. In DNA form, the CDR3 reads TGTGCCAGCAGCCATACCGGGTTCAGGGACACCGGGGAGCTGTTTTTT.

The chain is built from TRBV6-2 or TRBV6-3 and TRBJ1-5, with 9 bases fitting TRBD1. The germline V gene encodes CDR1 MNHEY and CDR2 SVGEGT. This CDR3 comprises 17 residues. Unmatched junction bases numbered 9, after V lost 6 bases and J lost 0 bases. The CDR3: CASSRQGGGYSNQPQHF. DNA for the CDR3: TGTGCCAGCAGCCGACAGGGGGGGGGGTATAGCAATCAGCCCCAGCATTTT.

This clonotype turned up a few times. This rearrangement joins TRBV11-3 to TRBJ1-6; 9 bases agree with TRBD1. The V segment lost 3 bases and the J segment 3 bases; nucleotides outside the gene matches: 6. This CDR3 is 17 amino acids long. Per germline, CDR1 SGHNT and CDR2 YENEEA. For the CDR3, the DNA is TGTGCCAGCAGCTTCACACCGGGACAGGGCTATAATTCACCCCTCCACTTT. Translating gives CASSFTPGQGYNSPLHF.

This clonotype has just one count. This sequence joins TRBV19 and TRBJ2-1; possibly TRBD1 for D (5 bases). Germline V gene data show CDR1 as LNHDA and CDR2 as SQIVND (reference sequence). With 3 bases removed from V and 2 bases from J, the gap between germline ends came to 17 bases. The length of the CDR3 is 17 residues. CDR3 DNA: TGTGCCAGTAGTATCGGCCCGGGCAGGGCGACCTACAATGAGCAGTTCTTC. Protein: CASSIGPGRATYNEQFF.

The chain employs TRBV7-2 and TRBJ2-5; TRBD1 matches 7 bases. CDR3 length: 15 residues. With V trimmed by 3 bases and J by 5 bases, 9 bases remained unmatched. Germline V CDR1 and CDR2: SGHTA, FQGNSA. In DNA form, the CDR3 reads TGTGCCAGCAGCTTGCTAGGGGGCTCTATGGAGACCCAGTACTTC. Translated: CASSLLGGSMETQYF.

The chain has TRBV24-1 and TRBJ1-2; 7 nucleotides line up with TRBD1. J was trimmed by 7 bases and V by 4 bases; bases with no gene match: 5. Germline CDR1 is KGHDR and CDR2 is SFDVKD. CDR3 length equals 13 residues. This chain's CDR3 is CATSDRRTGGYTF. CDR3 sequence (DNA): TGTGCCACCAGTGACCGCAGGACAGGTGGCTACACCTTC.

V gene TRBV20-1 combines with J gene TRBJ1-5; 7 nucleotides agree with TRBD1. Germline CDR1 reads DFQATT; CDR2 reads SNEGSKA (reference sequence). The J segment lost 1 base and the V segment lost 2 bases, leaving 2 bases of the junction unmatched. The CDR3 consists of 14 residues. The DNA of the CDR3 is TGCAGTGCTAGACTACAGGGGAGCAATCAGCCCCAGCATTTT. It translates to CSARLQGSNQPQHF.

This clonotype came up a few times. The chain joins TRBV6-1 to TRBJ2-7, with 8 positions matching TRBD2. Per germline, CDR1 MNHNS and CDR2 SASEGT. V was clipped by 6 bases and J by 3 bases; unmatched bases: 7. The length of the CDR3 is 14 residues. The CDR3 here is CASSPLAGSYEQYF. The CDR3 coding sequence is TGTGCCAGCAGCCCCCTAGCGGGTAGCTACGAGCAGTACTTC.

A few counts support this clonotype. The chain links TRBV27 to TRBJ2-7, with 7 bases identical to TRBD2. The trim removed 8 bases at V and 5 bases at J, leaving 9 bases unmatched. This CDR3 contains 13 residues. From germline, CDR1 is MNHEY and CDR2 SMNVEV (reference sequence). The CDR3 loop is CASLAPGGHEQYF. The CDR3 DNA is TGTGCCAGCTTAGCGCCGGGAGGCCACGAGCAGTACTTC.

This clonotype has a handful of counts. This chain links TRBV6-1 with TRBJ2-7, with 9 bases lining up with TRBD1. V trimming: 6 bases; J trimming: 2 bases; junction bases outside the gene matches: 5. This CDR3 contains 14 residues. In germline, CDR1 is MNHNS, CDR2 SASEGT. In nucleotides, the CDR3 is TGTGCCAGCAGGCGGACAGGGGATGCCTACGAGCAGTACTTC. It codes for CASRRTGDAYEQYF.

In this sample, this clonotype turned up a few times. V is TRBV20-1 and J is TRBJ1-2; a possible D gene is TRBD1 (6 bases). The CDR3 length is 12 residues. The V and J ends lost 3 bases and 8 bases respectively, with 13 bases between them. Germline V gene lookup returns CDR1 DFQATT and CDR2 SNEGSKA (reference sequence). CDR3 residues: CSARGAHWGYTF. DNA for the CDR3: TGCAGTGCTAGGGGGGCGCATTGGGGCTACACCTTC.

The chain combines TRBV20-1 with TRBJ2-7; D remains unclear. This CDR3 spans 11 amino acids. V lost 5 bases and J 3 bases, leaving 8 bases between the germline ends. Germline values: CDR1 DFQATT, CDR2 SNEGSKA (reference sequence). CDR3 sequence (DNA): TGCAGTGCTGTTAAGAGCTACGAGCAGTACTTC. It yields the protein CSAVKSYEQYF.

The chain couples TRBV20-1 to TRBJ1-2, with D tentatively TRBD1 (6 bases). The CDR3 totals 14 residues. Germline CDR1 DFQATT, CDR2 SNEGSKA (reference sequence). V lost 1 base, J lost 4 bases, and 13 bases lay in between. CDR3 DNA sequence: TGCAGTGCTAGAGTAGCCAGGGGATTCTATGGCTACACCTTC. This encodes CSARVARGFYGYTF.

The V call is TRBV15, the J call TRBJ2-5, with TRBD2 matching over 7 bases. Per germline, CDR1 LNHNV and CDR2 YYDKDF (reference sequence). The CDR3 is made up of 15 amino acids. Trimming at V came to 1 base and at J to 1 base, leaving 3 bases not matched to a gene. DNA for the CDR3: TGTGCCACCAGCAGAGCCCGGACTAGCCAAGAGACCCAGTACTTC. Amino acid sequence: CATSRARTSQETQYF.

Only a few counts were recorded for this clonotype. The chain carries TRBV7-3 and TRBJ2-3; D not resolved. V lost 1 base and J lost 2, with 13 bases in between. Germline V gives CDR1 SGHTA, CDR2 FQGTGA. The CDR3 spans 16 residues. CDR3 DNA sequence: TGTGCCAGCAGCTTAAGATCGGGTGGCGACACAGATACGCAGTATTTT. It is translated as CASSLRSGGDTDTQYF.